Included here is one T cell receptor (beta chain) sequence, with context. This specimen comes from a study of blood T cell repertoires in COVID-19. Sequenced by immunoSEQ multiplex PCR; TCRdb stores in-frame clones only, minus some. In the table there are some 490,000 clones, 75% to 90% of which are singletons. Germline V gene lookup returns CDR1 ENHRY and CDR2 SYGVKD. V gave up 8 bases and J gave up 2 bases; unmatched junction bases: 3. This CDR3 contains 12 residues. The chain employs TRBV10-3 and TRBJ2-7; 7 bases line up with TRBD1. Sequencing input: PBMCs or T cells enriched from blood (not recorded which). The sequence was obtained from a woman aged 60-70 years who had recovered from COVID-19. CDR3 sequence reads: CAISTGTYEQYF. In DNA, the CDR3 is TGTGCCATCTCGACAGGGACCTACGAGCAGTACTTC.